The sequence of this T cell receptor beta chain was determined in a study of T cell clonotyping in hematopoietic cell transplantation. Whole-study results and caveats: No sorting was done, leaving CD4 and CD8 contributions mixed. Recipient TCR diversity dropped after transplant; expanded clonotypes rose from day 30 to 180.

The repertoire was sequenced with immunoSEQ multiplex PCR; TCRdb's copy has only in-frame clones and lacks some. The sample has over 45,000 clones, 80% to 90% seen once; the top ten hold 5.9%. Points on this clone: Its antigen is not known.

Time point meaning: recipient sample about 28 days before transplant, after cytoreduction. CDR1 SGHVS and CDR2 FNYEAQ come from the germline V gene. The CDR3 spans 16 residues. The trim removed 5 bases at V and 4 bases at J, leaving 4 bases unmatched. The chain combines TRBV7-6 with TRBJ2-2, with TRBD2 matching over 13 bases. Material: peripheral blood mononuclear cells, obtained before stem cell transplant. The TCR comes from a man aged 60 to 69 with biphenotypic leukemia. Some clones in this sample may be carry-over from other donors' samples. CDR3 coding DNA: TGTGCCAGCAGCCTACGACTAGCGGGAGGCACCGGGGAGCTGTTTTTT. It is translated as CASSLRLAGGTGELFF.